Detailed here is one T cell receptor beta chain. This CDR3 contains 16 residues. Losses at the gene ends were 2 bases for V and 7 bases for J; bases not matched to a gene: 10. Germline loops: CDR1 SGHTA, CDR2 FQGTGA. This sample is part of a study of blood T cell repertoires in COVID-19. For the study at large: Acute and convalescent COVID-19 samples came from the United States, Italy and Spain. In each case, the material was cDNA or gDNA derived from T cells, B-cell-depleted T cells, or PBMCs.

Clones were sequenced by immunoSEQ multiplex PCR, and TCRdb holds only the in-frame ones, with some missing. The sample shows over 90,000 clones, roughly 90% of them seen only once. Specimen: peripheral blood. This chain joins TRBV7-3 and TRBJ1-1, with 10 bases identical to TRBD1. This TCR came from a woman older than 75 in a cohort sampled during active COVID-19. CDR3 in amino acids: CASSLYVDRGQGEAFF. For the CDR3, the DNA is TGTGCCAGCAGCTTATACGTCGACAGGGGGCAGGGTGAAGCTTTCTTT.